This TCR beta chain emerged from a study of CD8+CD57+ T cells in acquired aplastic anemia. As for the study in general: An average of roughly 3 ug of DNA was obtained from sorted CD4+ and CD8+ cells.

Genomic DNA templated the TCR beta VDJ and CDR3 profiling. TCRdb called the reads again in MiXCR, with one record for every CDR3 protein. This sample has roughly 170,000 distinct CDR3 sequences, with 50% to 75% found just once. This clonotype was observed a single time. The target antigen is unknown. Whole-study results and caveats: Around 30 sequences, all CD8+ CDR3, were shared between patients and controls.

Looked up from germline, CDR1 is SNHLY and CDR2 is FYNNEI. The length of the CDR3 is 13 residues. Losses at the gene ends were 10 bases for V and 2 bases for J; bases not matched to a gene: 6. The origin of this receptor is a human donor in good health. The chain is built from TRBV2 and TRBJ2-3, with 7 positions matching TRBD1. Sequenced sample: sorted CD4+, CD8+, or CD8+CD57+ T cells (not recorded which) from PBMCs. The CDR3 DNA follows: TGTGCCAACCAGGACAGGTCCACAGATACGCAGTATTTT. As protein: CANQDRSTDTQYF.